This TCR beta chain was sequenced in a study of CD8+CD57+ T cells in acquired aplastic anemia. Study at large: The mean DNA yield obtained from sorted CD4+ and CD8+ cells came to 3 to 3.5 ug. Study conclusions and caveats: The study identified about 30 CD8+ CDR3 sequences shared by patients and controls. CD8+ Simpson's diversity showed no significant patient-control difference.

Genomic DNA constituted the template upon which TCR beta VDJ and CDR3 profiling was performed. Via MiXCR, TCRdb re-called the reads, giving one row per CDR3 protein. The sample lists some 190,000 distinct CDR3 sequences; about 53% were seen once. With respect to this clonotype: The antigen is undetermined.

Germline assignment: CDR1 SGHTA and CDR2 FQGNSA. The CDR3 totals 20 residues. Trimming took 8 bases from V and 2 from J, leaving 34 bases between them. The rearrangement joins TRBV7-2 to TRBJ2-7, with D perhaps TRBD1 or TRBD2 (5 bases each). This sequence originates from a human donor in good health, serving as a control. Specimen: sorted CD4+, CD8+, or CD8+CD57+ T cells (not recorded which) from PBMCs. The CDR3 nucleotides read TGTGCCAGCCGAAGTGGCATGTGGAACGCGAACACCGGGACGGCCTACGAGCAGTACTTC. Translating gives CASRSGMWNANTGTAYEQYF.